This T cell receptor (beta chain) is drawn from a study of blood T cell repertoires in COVID-19. Overall study context: From the United States, Italy and Spain came samples of acute and convalescent COVID-19. In each case, the material was cDNA or gDNA derived from T cells, B-cell-depleted T cells, or PBMCs.

Original methodology: Reference gene primers were amplified, and this amplification served to estimate nucleated cell counts. Only in-frame clones appear in the TCRdb table, and some are missing; sequencing was by immunoSEQ multiplex PCR. Clone size and V and J calls were adopted from that table, with D and trimming inferred from the DNA. Here the sample spans 290,000 or so clones, about 88% being singletons. V shed 4 bases and J shed 1 base, with 15 bases lying between them. The CDR3 runs 16 residues. Germline CDR1 SGDLS, CDR2 YYNGEE. The TCR originated in an older man with acute or convalescent COVID-19. The V gene is TRBV9, the J gene TRBJ2-1; possibly TRBD2 for D (6 bases). Sequencing was carried out using peripheral blood. The CDR3 sequence is CASSRDGDSSYNEQFF. As DNA, the CDR3 is TGTGCCAGCAGCCGAGACGGGGACTCATCCTACAATGAGCAGTTCTTC.